The TCR beta chain under discussion was sequenced for a study of cytomegalovirus exposure and HLA in healthy donors. Study conclusions and caveats: The tendency of first-cohort TCR clusters to co-occur in the 120 or so validation repertoires was identified by a subsequent analysis. Researchers counted 164 TCR beta chains as cytomegalovirus-associated. Researchers reported that a few CMV-associated chains were confirmed in vitro as CMV antigen-specific. Most sequenced TCRs were rare (though some public TCRs occurred in many donors).

Method: immunoSEQ multiplex PCR; TCRdb's copy keeps in-frame clones and lacks some. The repertoire holds around 300,000 clones, roughly 90% seen once, with approximately 0.94% in the top ten. Trimming removed 3 bases from V and 6 bases from J, with 21 bases in between. This CDR3 comprises 17 residues. CDR1 is MNHEY, CDR2 SMNVEV, per germline (reference sequence). Of note for this clone: As yet, its antigen is unknown.

The sample taken for sequencing was PBMCs. The gene calls are TRBV27 and TRBJ2-1; D might be TRBD2 (6 bases). This TCR derives from a woman younger than 35 in good health and CMV-seronegative. The CDR3 bases are TGTGCCAGCAGTTTCCGGACCTACGGGACTCCTTTCAATGAGCAGTTCTTC. This codes for CASSFRTYGTPFNEQFF.